This paragraph reports one T cell receptor delta chain. Its antigen is as yet unknown. The TCRdb protein, from a much larger clone, departs from this DNA's translation at residue 8, likely by read error; the protein shown derives from the DNA. TCRdb made new clone calls on the multiplex PCR reads using CATT. This sample yields tens of thousands of delta-chain clones, of which 0.95% to 1% are seen a single time; over 8.5% belongs to the top ten. These data originate in a study of γδ T cells in repeated Plasmodium falciparum infection. Study in general: Donors were malaria-exposed Malian children or age- and gender-matched Australian children. Over about 640 days, donors received four mosquito-bite P. falciparum NF54 infections. Malian samples came from no-transmission periods or across acute febrile malaria episodes.

After removal of 2 bases from V and 0 bases from J, the junction contained 9 bases not matched to a gene. The germline V gene has CDR1 TSWWSYY and CDR2 QGS. CDR3 length: 17 residues. Flow sorting of PBMC yielded separate Vgamma9/Vdelta2+ and Vdelta2-negative gammadelta T cell populations for bulk repertoire analysis. Whole-study results and caveats: Vdelta2-negative gammadelta repertoires, largely Vdelta1+, seemingly showed infection-driven waves of new clonal selection.

Sample: gamma-delta T cells from blood. The clonotype was recovered from a pool of human donors (malaria-infected and uninfected, not separated). The chain is built from TRDV1 and TRDJ1, with 7 bases identical to TRDD3. TCRdb records no J gene; here it was assigned by comparing the DNA to germline. In DNA form, the CDR3 reads TGTGCTCTTGGGGAAAGAACTTCGGGGGATTACACCGATAAACTCATCTTT. It specifies CALGERTSGDYTDKLIF.